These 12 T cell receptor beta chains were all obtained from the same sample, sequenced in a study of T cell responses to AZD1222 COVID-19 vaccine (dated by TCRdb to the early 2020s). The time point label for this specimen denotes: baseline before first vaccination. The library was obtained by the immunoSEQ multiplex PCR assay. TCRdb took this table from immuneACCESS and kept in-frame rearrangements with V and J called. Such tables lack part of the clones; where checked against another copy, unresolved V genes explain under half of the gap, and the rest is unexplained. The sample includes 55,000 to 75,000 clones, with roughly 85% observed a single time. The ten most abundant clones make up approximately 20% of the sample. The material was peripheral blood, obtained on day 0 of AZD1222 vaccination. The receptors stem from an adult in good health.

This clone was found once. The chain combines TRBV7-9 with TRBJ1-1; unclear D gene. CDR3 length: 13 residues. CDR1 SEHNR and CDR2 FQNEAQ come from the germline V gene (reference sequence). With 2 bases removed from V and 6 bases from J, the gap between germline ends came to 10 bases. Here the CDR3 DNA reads TGTGCCAGCAGCTTATGGGGAGAACCTGAAGCTTTCTTT. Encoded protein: CASSLWGEPEAFF.

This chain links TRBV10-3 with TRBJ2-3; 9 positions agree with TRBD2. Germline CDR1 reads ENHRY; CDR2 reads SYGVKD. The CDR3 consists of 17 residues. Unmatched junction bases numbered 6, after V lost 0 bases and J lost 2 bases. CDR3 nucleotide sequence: TGTGCCATCAGTGAGTCTTCTAGCGGGGCACACACAGATACGCAGTATTTT. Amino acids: CAISESSSGAHTDTQYF.

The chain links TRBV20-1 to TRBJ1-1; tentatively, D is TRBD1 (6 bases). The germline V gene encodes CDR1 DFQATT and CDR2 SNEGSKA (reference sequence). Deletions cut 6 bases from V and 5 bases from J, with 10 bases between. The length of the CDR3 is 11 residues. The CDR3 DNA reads TGCAGTGCCTGGGGGCGTACTGAAGCTTTCTTT. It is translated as CSAWGRTEAFF.

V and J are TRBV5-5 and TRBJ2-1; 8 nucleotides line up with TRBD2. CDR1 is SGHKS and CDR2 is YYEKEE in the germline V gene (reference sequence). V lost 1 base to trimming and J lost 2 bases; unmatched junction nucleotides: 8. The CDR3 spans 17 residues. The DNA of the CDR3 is TGTGCCAGCAGCTTGTATCCCGGCGGGGGGACCTACAATGAGCAGTTCTTC. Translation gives CASSLYPGGGTYNEQFF. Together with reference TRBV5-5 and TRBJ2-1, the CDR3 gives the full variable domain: DAGVTQSPTHLIKTRGQQVTLRCSPISGHKSVSWYQQVLGQGPQFIFQYYEKEERGRGNFPDRFSARQFPNYSSELNVNALLLGDSALYLCASSLYPGGGTYNEQFFGPGTRLTVL.

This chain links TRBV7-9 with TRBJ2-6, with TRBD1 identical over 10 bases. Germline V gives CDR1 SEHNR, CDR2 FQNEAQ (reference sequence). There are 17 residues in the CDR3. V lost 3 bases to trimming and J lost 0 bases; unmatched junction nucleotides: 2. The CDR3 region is CASSLGTGVSGANVLTF. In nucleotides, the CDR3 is TGTGCCAGCAGCTTGGGGACAGGGGTCTCTGGGGCCAACGTCCTGACTTTC. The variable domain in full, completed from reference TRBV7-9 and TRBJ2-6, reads DTGVSQNPRHKITKRGQNVTFRCDPISEHNRLYWYRQTLGQGPEFLTYFQNEAQLEKSRLLSDRFSAERPKGSFSTLEIQRTEQGDSAMYLCASSLGTGVSGANVLTFGAGSRLTVL.

The DNA of the CDR3 is TGTGCCAGCAGCACTCAAGGAGCGACTACCTACGAGCAGTACTTC. This gives the protein CASSTQGATTYEQYF. The J gene is TRBJ2-7, the V gene TRBV5-4, with a weak D call TRBD2 (5 bases). Per germline, CDR1 SGHNT and CDR2 YYREEE (reference sequence). The CDR3 has 15 amino acids. V dropped 4 bases and J dropped 2 bases, with 16 bases sitting between them.

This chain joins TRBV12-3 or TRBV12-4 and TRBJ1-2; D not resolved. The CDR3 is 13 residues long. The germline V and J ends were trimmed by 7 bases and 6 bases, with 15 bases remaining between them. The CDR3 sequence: CASTGVPTNGYTF. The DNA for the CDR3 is TGTGCCAGCACCGGTGTCCCGACCAATGGCTACACCTTC.

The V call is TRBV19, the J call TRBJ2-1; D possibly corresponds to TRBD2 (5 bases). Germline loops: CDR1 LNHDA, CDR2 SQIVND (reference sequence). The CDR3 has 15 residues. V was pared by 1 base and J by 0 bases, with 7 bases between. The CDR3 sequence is CASSIATSSYNEQFF. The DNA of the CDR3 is TGTGCCAGTAGTATAGCCACTAGCTCCTACAATGAGCAGTTCTTC.

Here the CDR3 reads CASSPWDGHTEAFF. CDR3 bases: TGTGCCAGCAGCCCCTGGGACGGACACACTGAAGCTTTCTTT. The genes are TRBV7-9 and TRBJ1-1, with D tentatively TRBD1 (5 bases). The CDR3 is made up of 14 amino acids. The germline V and J ends were trimmed by 5 bases and 3 bases, with 13 bases remaining between them. The germline gives CDR1 SEHNR, CDR2 FQNEAQ (reference sequence).

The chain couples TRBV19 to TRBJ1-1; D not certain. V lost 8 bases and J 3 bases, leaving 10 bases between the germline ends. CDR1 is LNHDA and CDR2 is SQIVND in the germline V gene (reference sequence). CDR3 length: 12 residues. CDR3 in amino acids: CASGHRDTEAFF. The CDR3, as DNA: TGTGCCAGTGGCCACCGGGACACTGAAGCTTTCTTT. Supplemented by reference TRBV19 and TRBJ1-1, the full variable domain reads DGGITQSPKYLFRKEGQNVTLSCEQNLNHDAMYWYRQDPGQGLRLIYYSQIVNDFQKGDIAEGYSVSREKKESFPLTVTSAQKNPTAFYLCASGHRDTEAFFGQGTRLTVV.

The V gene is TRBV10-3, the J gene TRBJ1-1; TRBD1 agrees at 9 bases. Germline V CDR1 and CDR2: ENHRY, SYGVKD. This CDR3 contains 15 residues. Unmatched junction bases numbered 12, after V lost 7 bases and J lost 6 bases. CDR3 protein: CAITTGQGPQSEAFF. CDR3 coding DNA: TGTGCCATCACGACGGGACAGGGCCCCCAGTCTGAAGCTTTCTTT.

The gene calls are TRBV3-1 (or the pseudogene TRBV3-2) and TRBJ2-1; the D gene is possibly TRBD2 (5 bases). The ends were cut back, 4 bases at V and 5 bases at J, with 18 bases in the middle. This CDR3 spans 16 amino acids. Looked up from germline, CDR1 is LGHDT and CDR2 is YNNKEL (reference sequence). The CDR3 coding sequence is TGTGCCAGCAGCCGTTCCTTTTGGGAGAAGGACAATGAGCAGTTCTTC. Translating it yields CASSRSFWEKDNEQFF.